The sequence of this T cell receptor (beta chain) was determined in a study of radiotherapy plus CTLA-4 blockade in lung cancer. CDR3 size: 16 residues. CDR1 and CDR2 from the germline V gene are MNHEY and SMNVEV (reference sequence). V shed 5 bases, J shed 7 bases, and the junction held 9 bases outside the gene matches. To note about this clone: Its antigen is undetermined.

This table comes from immunoSEQ multiplex PCR, and its TCRdb copy is limited to in-frame clones, with some not included. The profile covers more than 90,000 clones, with 88% appearing a single time and roughly 4.9% taken by the ten largest. Whole-study results and caveats: Blood TCR clones of tumor origin expanded after radiotherapy plus ipilimumab.

This clonotype originated in a human donor with non-small cell lung cancer that progressed on radiotherapy plus ipilimumab. This sample comprised peripheral blood, obtained from a patient treated with radiotherapy plus ipilimumab. The rearrangement joins TRBV27 to TRBJ2-1, with 12 bases fitting TRBD2. The CDR3 nucleotides are TGTGCCAGCAGTCCCCTCCGACTAGCGGGAGTAAATGAGCAGTTCTTC. Encoded protein: CASSPLRLAGVNEQFF.